The sequence of this TCR beta chain was determined in a study of T cell repertoires in cytomegalovirus infection. After removal of 1 base from V and 8 bases from J, the junction contained 5 bases not matched to a gene. CDR1 is MGHRA, CDR2 YSYEKL, per germline. CDR3 length: 16 residues. TCRdb recomputed calls from the reads with MiXCR, one row per CDR3 protein. The sample consists of about 920,000 distinct CDR3 sequences, about 33% of them appearing once. Note on this clonotype: Antigen: not known.

The sample consisted of cultured CD8+ T cells from PBMCs, taken from culture after CMV antigen stimulation. The rearrangement uses TRBV4-1 and TRBJ2-2, with 12 positions matching TRBD2. The sequence was collected from a human donor in good health (CMV status not recorded). Some clones in this sample may be carry-over from other donors' samples. This CDR3 is CASSQGASGGAGELFF. For the CDR3, the DNA is TGCGCCAGCAGCCAAGGAGCTAGCGGGGGGGCTGGGGAGCTGTTTTTT.